This is a list of T cell receptor beta chains from one sample in a study of monozygotic twins with inflammatory bowel disease. TCRdb reprocessed the 5' RACE reads and stores each CDR3 protein as one record, lacking DNA. The specimen's table records some 450,000 distinct CDR3 sequences. The material sequenced was blood. These TCRs come from a human donor with ulcerative colitis or Crohn's disease, or a healthy co-twin of an affected twin (not recorded which). Each CDR3 is given with its conserved first and last residue. Each record gives: V gene, J gene, CDR3 protein.

TRBV29-1,TRBJ2-1,CSVRGGSGYNEQFF
TRBV7-9,TRBJ2-2,CASSLVWNTGELFF
TRBV30,TRBJ2-3,CAWGAQEADTQYF
TRBV20-1,TRBJ2-7,CSASSTYEQYF
TRBV20-1,TRBJ1-1,CSATDRAQPLDTEAFF
TRBV7-8,TRBJ1-5,CASSLRVRRSNQPQHF
TRBV4-1,TRBJ2-3,CASSQTGAFTDTQYF
TRBV4-2,TRBJ2-3,CASSQPGLAGGYSTDTQYF
TRBV5-1,TRBJ2-7,CASSLWGEGTYEQYF
TRBV2,TRBJ1-5,CASSEVGREDQPQHF
TRBV7-3,TRBJ2-2,CASSPQTDTGELFF
TRBV7-9,TRBJ1-6,CASSPRGVSYNSPLHF
TRBV27,TRBJ2-5,CASSPGTGQETQYF
TRBV27,TRBJ2-2,CASSLSMTIRAGELFF
TRBV5-5,TRBJ2-3,CASSPLAPGAIHTDTQYF
TRBV9,TRBJ2-2,CASSIPGQSTGELFF
TRBV5-4,TRBJ2-6,CASTPNPGANVLTF
TRBV2,TRBJ2-7,CASSRAGDGYEQYF
TRBV4-3,TRBJ1-2,CASSQGFTGGNYGYTF
TRBV5-1,TRBJ2-1,CASSLVVSSTDEQFF
TRBV13,TRBJ1-5,CATSTGNQPQHF
TRBV4-1,TRBJ2-1,CASSQAPGTSNEQFF
TRBV3-1,TRBJ1-1,CASSQEPGQKSGTEAFF
TRBV2,TRBJ1-1,CASSRGLLNTEAFF
TRBV6-1,TRBJ1-5,CASRLIPVGNQPQHF
TRBV6-6,TRBJ1-2,CASSYSIGDKGYTF
TRBV28,TRBJ2-7,CASSLSADEQYF
TRBV29-1,TRBJ2-2,CSVSTGVIGELFF
TRBV5-6,TRBJ2-2,CASAGGANTGELFF
TRBV20-1,TRBJ2-1,CSARDQVGTSLYNEQFF
TRBV20-1,TRBJ2-1,CSASKTRVYEQFF
TRBV7-8,TRBJ2-3,CASSLTKGLLKDTQYF
TRBV7-8,TRBJ2-7,CASSLVAQGSYEQYF
TRBV5-1,TRBJ1-3,CASSLAATGAGNTIYF
TRBV7-2,TRBJ2-5,CASSSGAGQGRWETQYF
TRBV6-2/TRBV6-3,TRBJ2-1,CASSYSSGRLYNEQFF
TRBV20-1,TRBJ1-1,CSATRGSTEAFF
TRBV13,TRBJ2-1,CASSFRTRVNEQFF
TRBV6-5,TRBJ2-7,CASSTGQPYEQYF
TRBV20-1,TRBJ2-1,CSAPSQPGGGNEQFF
TRBV5-1,TRBJ2-3,CASSAIAGGPNTQYF
TRBV18,TRBJ2-7,CASSPPATGNLYEQYF